These T cell receptor beta chains were read from a single sample in a study of cytomegalovirus exposure and HLA in healthy donors. TCRdb's table, derived via immunoSEQ multiplex PCR, lists solely in-frame clones and lacks some. The table lists roughly 110,000 clones, 60% to 75% of them singletons. Specimen: PBMCs. These receptor sequences come from a male donor in good health and CMV-seropositive. Both conserved end residues are part of each CDR3. The D gene is left open where the match is weak. Clone size, where shown, is once, few, many, or a class for clones that have expanded.

J gene | D gene | clone size | V gene | CDR3 protein | CDR3 DNA
TRBJ1-2 | NA | NA | TRBV13 | CASSSGTPGYGYTF | TGTGCCAGCAGCTCAGGGACGCCGGGCTATGGCTACACCTTC
TRBJ2-1 | NA | NA | TRBV6-1 | CASSEGQVGEQFF | TGTGCCAGCAGTGAGGGGCAGGTTGGGGAGCAGTTCTTC
TRBJ1-1 | NA | few | TRBV4-3 | CASSQGLAGASEAFF | TGCGCCAGCAGCCAAGGGTTAGCAGGGGCGAGTGAAGCTTTCTTT
TRBJ2-7 | TRBD2 | NA | TRBV5-6 | CASSFLAGGLTYEQYF | TGTGCCAGCAGCTTCCTAGCGGGGGGTTTAACCTACGAGCAGTACTTC
TRBJ1-5 | NA | NA | TRBV5-5 | CASSPVNSNQPQHF | TGTGCCAGCAGCCCCGTTAATAGCAATCAGCCCCAGCATTTT
TRBJ1-1 | TRBD1 | NA | TRBV11-1 | CASRSDRGRLNTEAFF | TGTGCCAGCAGATCGGACAGGGGTAGGCTGAACACTGAAGCTTTCTTT
TRBJ2-7 | TRBD1 | NA | TRBV7-9 | CASSLGTGGSGPSYEQYF | TGTGCCAGCAGCTTAGGGACAGGGGGGAGCGGGCCGTCCTACGAGCAGTACTTC
TRBJ2-1 | NA | once | TRBV20-1 | CSASWENEQFF | TGCAGTGCTAGTTGGGAGAATGAGCAGTTCTTC
TRBJ1-5 | NA | NA | TRBV30 | CAWSVLWGENQPQHF | TGTGCCTGGAGTGTACTATGGGGAGAAAATCAGCCCCAGCATTTT
TRBJ1-5 | NA | few | TRBV7-8 | CASSLGRGKDSNQPQHF | TGTGCCAGCAGCTTGGGCAGGGGAAAGGATAGCAATCAGCCCCAGCATTTT
TRBJ2-5 | TRBD1 | NA | TRBV28 | CASSGTGTSEETQYF | TGTGCCAGCAGCGGGACAGGGACCTCCGAAGAGACCCAGTACTTC
TRBJ1-1 | NA | NA | TRBV7-8 | CASSSSMNTEAFF | TGTGCCAGCAGCTCGTCTATGAACACTGAAGCTTTCTTT
TRBJ2-7 | TRBD1 | NA | TRBV28 | CASTAPGQAEYEQYF | TGTGCCAGCACCGCCCCGGGACAGGCCGAATACGAGCAGTACTTC
TRBJ2-5 | NA | NA | TRBV28 | CASSRGGAAQETQYF | TGTGCCAGCAGTAGAGGGGGGGCGGCCCAAGAGACCCAGTACTTC
TRBJ2-7 | NA | NA | TRBV28 | CASSLSALGAISYEQYF | TGTGCCAGCAGTTTGTCCGCTCTTGGTGCGATCTCCTACGAGCAGTACTTC
TRBJ2-7 | NA | few | TRBV19 | CASSMGHKDEQYF | TGTGCCAGTAGTATGGGGCATAAGGACGAGCAGTACTTC
TRBJ2-7 | NA | NA | TRBV9 | CASSPGVLQTAYEQYF | TGTGCCAGCAGCCCAGGGGTTCTTCAGACAGCGTACGAGCAGTACTTC
TRBJ2-1 | TRBD2 | NA | TRBV28 | CASSFSGGGYEQFF | TGTGCCAGCAGTTTTAGCGGGGGTGGGTATGAGCAGTTCTTC
TRBJ2-3 | TRBD2 | NA | TRBV5-4 | CASSEGTRSANTQYF | TGTGCCAGCAGCGAGGGGACTAGAAGTGCCAATACGCAGTATTTT
TRBJ1-1 | TRBD1 | once | TRBV18 | CASSQERGRGNTEAFF | TGTGCCAGCTCACAGGAAAGGGGGCGCGGGAACACTGAAGCTTTCTTT
TRBJ1-4 | TRBD1 | NA | TRBV19 | CASSRGQVNEKLFF | TGTGCCAGTAGTAGGGGACAGGTTAATGAAAAACTGTTTTTT
TRBJ2-2 | TRBD1 | NA | TRBV5-4 | CATSDRGQDTGELFF | TGTGCCACCTCCGACAGGGGGCAGGACACCGGGGAGCTGTTTTTT
TRBJ2-5 | NA | NA | TRBV7-2 | CASSLEGVETQYF | TGTGCCAGCAGCTTAGAGGGGGTCGAGACCCAGTACTTC
TRBJ2-1 | NA | NA | TRBV29-1 | CSDIGAPTYNEQFF | TGCAGCGATATAGGGGCCCCGACCTACAATGAGCAGTTCTTC
TRBJ2-7 | NA | once | TRBV11-2 | CASSLGTGPYEQYF | TGTGCCAGCAGCTTGGGCACAGGGCCCTACGAGCAGTACTTC
TRBJ1-5 | NA | few | TRBV15 | CATSRERGSNQPQHF | TGTGCCACCAGCAGAGAGAGAGGAAGCAATCAGCCCCAGCATTTT
TRBJ1-1 | NA | NA | TRBV5-1 | CASSFTANTEAFF | TGCGCCAGCAGCTTCACAGCGAACACTGAAGCTTTCTTT
TRBJ1-5 | TRBD1 | once | TRBV2 | CASEDRGGRQPQHF | TGTGCCAGCGAAGACAGGGGTGGGCGGCAGCCCCAGCATTTT
TRBJ2-1 | TRBD1 | few | TRBV5-4 | CASTVGPGQQYNEQFF | TGTGCCAGCACCGTGGGGCCGGGACAGCAATACAATGAGCAGTTCTTC
TRBJ1-6 | NA | NA | TRBV9 | CASSVAQGNSPLHF | TGTGCCAGCAGCGTCGCCCAGGGTAATTCACCCCTCCACTTT
TRBJ2-7 | TRBD1 | NA | TRBV19 | CASSIAPGGSYEQYF | TGTGCCAGTAGTATAGCCCCAGGGGGCTCCTACGAGCAGTACTTC
TRBJ1-1 | TRBD1 | NA | TRBV9 | CASSTNRGEAFF | TGTGCCAGCAGTACCAACAGGGGAGAGGCTTTCTTT
TRBJ2-7 | NA | NA | TRBV7-2 | CASSRPGVYEQYF | TGTGCCAGCAGCAGACCAGGGGTCTACGAGCAGTACTTC
TRBJ2-7 | NA | NA | TRBV5-1 | CASSFWAGYEQYF | TGCGCCAGCAGCTTTTGGGCGGGCTACGAGCAGTACTTC
TRBJ1-1 | NA | NA | TRBV10-3 | CAISAGDIEAFF | TGTGCCATCAGTGCTGGGGACATCGAGGCTTTCTTT
TRBJ2-1 | NA | NA | TRBV5-4 | CASSLRRAYNEQFF | TGTGCCAGCAGCCTCCGCAGGGCCTACAATGAGCAGTTCTTC
TRBJ2-7 | TRBD2 | NA | TRBV6-5 | CASSNPRLAGGEQYF | TGTGCCAGCAGTAACCCCCGCTTAGCGGGAGGCGAGCAGTACTTC
TRBJ1-1 | NA | few | TRBV28 | CASSPLGRGYVTEAFF | TGTGCCAGCAGTCCCCTGGGGCGCGGATATGTCACTGAAGCTTTCTTT
TRBJ2-7 | TRBD1 | NA | TRBV27 | CASSTPGQGRYEQYF | TGTGCCAGCTCGACTCCGGGACAGGGGCGTTACGAGCAGTACTTC
TRBJ1-5 | TRBD1 | NA | TRBV19 | CASSWTGANQPQHF | TGTGCCAGTAGTTGGACAGGGGCCAATCAGCCCCAGCATTTT
TRBJ1-1 | TRBD1 | few | TRBV18 | CASSAGTGVLNTEAFF | TGTGCCAGCTCAGCCGGGACAGGGGTCCTGAACACTGAAGCTTTCTTT
TRBJ2-5 | NA | NA | TRBV11-3 | CASSFFGGETQYF | TGTGCCAGCAGCTTTTTTGGGGGCGAGACCCAGTACTTC
TRBJ2-2 | NA | NA | TRBV5-4 | CASSSRNTGELFF | TGTGCCAGCAGCTCGAGAAACACCGGGGAGCTGTTTTTT
TRBJ1-1 | NA | few | TRBV19 | CASTSRNTEAFF | TGTGCCAGTACCTCCCGGAACACTGAAGCTTTCTTT
TRBJ2-3 | NA | NA | TRBV15 | CATSRGDEAGDTQYF | TGTGCCACCAGCAGAGGCGACGAGGCGGGAGATACGCAGTATTTT
TRBJ2-2 | NA | NA | TRBV5-1 | CASRQTTGELFF | TGCGCCAGCAGGCAGACAACCGGGGAGCTGTTTTTT
TRBJ2-5 | NA | NA | TRBV4-1 | CASSQEYREETQYF | TGCGCCAGCAGCCAAGAGTACAGGGAAGAGACCCAGTACTTC
TRBJ1-2 | NA | NA | TRBV29-1 | CSVDTVDYGYTF | TGCAGCGTTGATACGGTGGACTATGGCTACACCTTC